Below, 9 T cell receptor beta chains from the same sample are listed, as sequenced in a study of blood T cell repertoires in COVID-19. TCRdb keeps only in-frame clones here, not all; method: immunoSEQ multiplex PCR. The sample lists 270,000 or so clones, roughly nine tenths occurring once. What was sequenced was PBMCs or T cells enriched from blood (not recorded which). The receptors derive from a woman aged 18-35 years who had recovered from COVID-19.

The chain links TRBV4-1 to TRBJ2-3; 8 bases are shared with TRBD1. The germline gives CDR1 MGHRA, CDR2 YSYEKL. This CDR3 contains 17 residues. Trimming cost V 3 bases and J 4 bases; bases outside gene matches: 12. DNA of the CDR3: TGCGCCAGCAGCCATTCTCCCGACAGGGGTCGTTCAGATACGCAGTATTTT. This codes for CASSHSPDRGRSDTQYF.

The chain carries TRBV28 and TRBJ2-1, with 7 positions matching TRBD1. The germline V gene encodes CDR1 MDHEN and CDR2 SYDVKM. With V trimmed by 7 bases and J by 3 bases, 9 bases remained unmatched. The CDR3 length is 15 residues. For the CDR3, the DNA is TGTGCCAGCAATAAGGGCCGGGACAGCTACAATGAGCAGTTCTTC. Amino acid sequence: CASNKGRDSYNEQFF.

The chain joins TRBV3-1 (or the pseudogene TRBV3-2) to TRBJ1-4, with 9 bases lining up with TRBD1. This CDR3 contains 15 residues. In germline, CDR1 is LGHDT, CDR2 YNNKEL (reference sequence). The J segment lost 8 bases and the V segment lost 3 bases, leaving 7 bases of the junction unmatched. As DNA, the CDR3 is TGTGCCAGCAGCCAGGGACCGGGACAGGGAGAAAAACTGTTTTTT. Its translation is CASSQGPGQGEKLFF.

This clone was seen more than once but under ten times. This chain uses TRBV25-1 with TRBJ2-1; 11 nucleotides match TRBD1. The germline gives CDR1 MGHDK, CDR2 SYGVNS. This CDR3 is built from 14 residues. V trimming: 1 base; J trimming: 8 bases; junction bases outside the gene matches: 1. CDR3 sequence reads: CASSEWDRGYEQFF. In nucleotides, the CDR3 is TGTGCCAGCAGTGAATGGGACAGGGGGTATGAGCAGTTCTTC.

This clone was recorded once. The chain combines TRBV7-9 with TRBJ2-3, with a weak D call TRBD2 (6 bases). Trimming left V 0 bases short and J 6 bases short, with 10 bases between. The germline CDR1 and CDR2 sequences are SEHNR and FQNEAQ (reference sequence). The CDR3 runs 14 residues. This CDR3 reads CASSLAAGLDTQYF. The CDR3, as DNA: TGTGCCAGCAGCTTAGCGGCGGGGCTCGATACGCAGTATTTT.

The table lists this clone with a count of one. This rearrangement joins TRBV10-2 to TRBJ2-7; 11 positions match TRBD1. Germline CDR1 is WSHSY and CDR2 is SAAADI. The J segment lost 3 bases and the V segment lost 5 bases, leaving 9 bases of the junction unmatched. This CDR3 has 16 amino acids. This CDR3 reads CASSTIRGTGGYEQYF. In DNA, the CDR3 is TGCGCCAGCAGTACCATAAGGGGGACAGGGGGCTACGAGCAGTACTTC.

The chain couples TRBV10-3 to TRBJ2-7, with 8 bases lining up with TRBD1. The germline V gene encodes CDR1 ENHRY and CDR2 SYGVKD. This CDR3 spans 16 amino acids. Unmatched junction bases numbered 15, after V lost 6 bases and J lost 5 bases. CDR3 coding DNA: TGTGCCATCAGCGAGAGAGCCGGGACAGGAAAGAACGAGCAGTACTTC. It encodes CAISERAGTGKNEQYF.

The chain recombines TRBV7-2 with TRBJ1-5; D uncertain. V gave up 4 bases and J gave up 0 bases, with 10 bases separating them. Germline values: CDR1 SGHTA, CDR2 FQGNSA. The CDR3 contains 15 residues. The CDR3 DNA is TGTGCCAGCAGCTCCACCCTATTTAGCAATCAGCCCCAGCATTTT. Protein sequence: CASSSTLFSNQPQHF. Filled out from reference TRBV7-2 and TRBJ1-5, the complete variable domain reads GAGVSQSPSNKVTEKGKDVELRCDPISGHTALYWYRQSLGQGLEFLIYFQGNSAPDKSGLPSDRFSAERTGGSVSTLTIQRTQQEDSAVYLCASSSTLFSNQPQHFGDGTRLSIL.

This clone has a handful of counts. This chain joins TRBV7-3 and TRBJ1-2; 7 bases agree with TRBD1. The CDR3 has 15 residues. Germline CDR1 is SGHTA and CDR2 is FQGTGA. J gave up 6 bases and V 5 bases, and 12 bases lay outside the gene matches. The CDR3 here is CASSETEQGIHGYTF. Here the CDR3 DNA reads TGTGCCAGCAGCGAAACGGAACAGGGGATTCATGGCTACACCTTC.